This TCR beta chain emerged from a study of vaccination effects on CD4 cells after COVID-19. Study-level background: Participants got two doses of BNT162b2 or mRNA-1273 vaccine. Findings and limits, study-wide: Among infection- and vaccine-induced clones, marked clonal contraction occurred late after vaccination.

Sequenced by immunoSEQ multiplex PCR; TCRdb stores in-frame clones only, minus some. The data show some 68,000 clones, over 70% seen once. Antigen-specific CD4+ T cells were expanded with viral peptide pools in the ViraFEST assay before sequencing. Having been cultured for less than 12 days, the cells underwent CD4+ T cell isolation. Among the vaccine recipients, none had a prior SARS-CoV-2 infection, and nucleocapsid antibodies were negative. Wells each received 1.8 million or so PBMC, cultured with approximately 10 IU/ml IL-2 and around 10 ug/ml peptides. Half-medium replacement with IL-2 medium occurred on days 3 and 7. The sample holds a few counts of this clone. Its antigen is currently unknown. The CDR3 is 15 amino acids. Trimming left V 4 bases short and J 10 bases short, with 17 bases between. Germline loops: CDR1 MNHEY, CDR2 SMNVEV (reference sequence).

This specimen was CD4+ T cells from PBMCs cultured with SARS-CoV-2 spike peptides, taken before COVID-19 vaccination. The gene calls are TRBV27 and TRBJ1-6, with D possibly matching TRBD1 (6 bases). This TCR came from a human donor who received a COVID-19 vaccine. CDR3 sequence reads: CASSSLAPTGSPLHF. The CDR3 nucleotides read TGTGCCAGCAGTTCCCTCGCCCCGACAGGATCACCCCTCCACTTT.